These T cell receptor beta chains were read from a single sample in a study of blood T cell repertoires in COVID-19. Profiling relied on immunoSEQ multiplex PCR, and the TCRdb table lists in-frame clones only, not all of them. Among some 260,000 clones, about 80% were seen once, and the ten largest hold 4.5% to 6%. What was sequenced was peripheral blood. The receptors originated from a woman aged 80 or over with active or convalescent COVID-19. Each CDR3 is given with its conserved first and last residue. The order of the fields is clone size, D gene, J gene, V gene, CDR3 protein, CDR3 DNA. A D gene is named only where the DNA matches it firmly. For some rows the clone size is stated as once, few or many, or as a class when expanded; others skip it.

clone size: .
D gene: .
J gene: TRBJ1-5
V gene: TRBV11-2
CDR3 protein: CASSLDRDQPQHF
CDR3 DNA: TGTGCCAGCAGCTTAGACCGAGATCAGCCCCAGCATTTT

clone size: .
D gene: .
J gene: TRBJ1-5
V gene: TRBV18
CDR3 protein: CASSPPSVYSNQPQHF
CDR3 DNA: TGTGCCAGCTCACCACCATCCGTGTATAGCAATCAGCCCCAGCATTTT

clone size: .
D gene: TRBD1
J gene: TRBJ1-4
V gene: TRBV5-1
CDR3 protein: CASSLGQGASNEKLFF
CDR3 DNA: TGCGCCAGCAGCTTGGGACAGGGGGCCTCTAATGAAAAACTGTTTTTT

clone size: .
D gene: TRBD1
J gene: TRBJ1-2
V gene: TRBV3-1/TRBV3-2
CDR3 protein: CASSKATGSNYGYTF
CDR3 DNA: TGTGCCAGCAGCAAGGCGACAGGGTCTAACTATGGCTACACCTTC

clone size: few
D gene: TRBD1
J gene: TRBJ2-2
V gene: TRBV7-9
CDR3 protein: CASSPQSQGSYGELFF
CDR3 DNA: TGTGCCAGCAGCCCACAGTCACAGGGGTCCTACGGGGAGCTGTTTTTT

clone size: .
D gene: .
J gene: TRBJ1-6
V gene: TRBV7-2
CDR3 protein: CASSLQGRKNSPLHF
CDR3 DNA: TGTGCCAGCAGCTTACAGGGTAGGAAGAATTCACCCCTCCACTTT

clone size: .
D gene: TRBD2
J gene: TRBJ2-5
V gene: TRBV20-1
CDR3 protein: CSASKLAGEETQYF
CDR3 DNA: TGCAGTGCTAGTAAGCTAGCGGGGGAAGAGACCCAGTACTTC

clone size: .
D gene: .
J gene: TRBJ2-3
V gene: TRBV6-6
CDR3 protein: CASSYIGGTDTQYF
CDR3 DNA: TGTGCCAGCAGTTACATTGGCGGGACAGATACGCAGTATTTT

clone size: once
D gene: TRBD1
J gene: TRBJ2-3
V gene: TRBV20-1
CDR3 protein: CSASARDRALDTQYF
CDR3 DNA: TGCAGTGCTAGTGCGCGGGACAGGGCTTTAGATACGCAGTATTTT

clone size: .
D gene: .
J gene: TRBJ1-4
V gene: TRBV2
CDR3 protein: CASTLGGVANEKLFF
CDR3 DNA: TGTGCCAGCACCTTAGGGGGAGTTGCTAATGAAAAACTGTTTTTT

clone size: few
D gene: .
J gene: TRBJ1-6
V gene: TRBV7-9
CDR3 protein: CAVPKGSYNSPLHF
CDR3 DNA: TGTGCCGTTCCGAAGGGGTCCTATAATTCACCCCTCCACTTT

clone size: few
D gene: TRBD2
J gene: TRBJ2-7
V gene: TRBV4-1
CDR3 protein: CASSQEGTSGAYEQYF
CDR3 DNA: TGCGCCAGCAGCCAAGAAGGAACTAGCGGGGCCTACGAGCAGTACTTC

clone size: .
D gene: TRBD2
J gene: TRBJ2-3
V gene: TRBV19
CDR3 protein: CARRTNSGAYTDTQYF
CDR3 DNA: TGTGCCAGAAGAACTAACAGCGGGGCGTACACAGATACGCAGTATTTT

clone size: .
D gene: .
J gene: TRBJ1-4
V gene: TRBV5-1
CDR3 protein: CASSLAGGRNEKLFF
CDR3 DNA: TGCGCCAGCAGCTTGGCGGGGGGGAGAAATGAAAAACTGTTTTTT

clone size: .
D gene: .
J gene: TRBJ2-7
V gene: TRBV25-1
CDR3 protein: CASSDLVVSYEQYF
CDR3 DNA: TGTGCCAGCAGTGACCTAGTCGTATCCTACGAGCAGTACTTC

clone size: .
D gene: .
J gene: TRBJ1-5
V gene: TRBV28
CDR3 protein: CASSLIPGNQPQHF
CDR3 DNA: TGTGCCAGCAGTTTAATCCCAGGGAATCAGCCCCAGCATTTT

clone size: .
D gene: .
J gene: TRBJ2-7
V gene: TRBV12-5
CDR3 protein: CASDTNGTHAYEQYF
CDR3 DNA: TGTGCTAGTGACACCAACGGGACACACGCCTACGAGCAGTACTTC

clone size: .
D gene: .
J gene: TRBJ1-1
V gene: TRBV12-3/TRBV12-4
CDR3 protein: CASRRQPGTEAFF
CDR3 DNA: TGTGCCAGCCGCCGACAGCCCGGCACTGAAGCTTTCTTT

clone size: .
D gene: TRBD1
J gene: TRBJ2-7
V gene: TRBV2
CDR3 protein: CASSTRQGGSIEQYF
CDR3 DNA: TGTGCCAGCAGTACTAGACAGGGGGGATCGATCGAGCAGTACTTC

clone size: .
D gene: TRBD1
J gene: TRBJ2-2
V gene: TRBV5-1
CDR3 protein: CASSLTGANTGELFF
CDR3 DNA: TGCGCCAGCAGCTTGACAGGGGCGAACACCGGGGAGCTGTTTTTT

clone size: .
D gene: TRBD1
J gene: TRBJ1-5
V gene: TRBV18
CDR3 protein: CASSPTGFGANQPQHF
CDR3 DNA: TGTGCCAGCTCCCCGACAGGGTTTGGGGCAAATCAGCCCCAGCATTTT

clone size: .
D gene: TRBD1
J gene: TRBJ1-2
V gene: TRBV9
CDR3 protein: CASSGYRGLDYGYTF
CDR3 DNA: TGTGCCAGCAGCGGCTACAGGGGGCTGGACTATGGCTACACCTTC

clone size: .
D gene: .
J gene: TRBJ1-1
V gene: TRBV5-6
CDR3 protein: CASSYGRDTEAFF
CDR3 DNA: TGTGCCAGCAGCTACGGGCGGGACACTGAAGCTTTCTTT

clone size: .
D gene: TRBD2
J gene: TRBJ2-1
V gene: TRBV6-5
CDR3 protein: CASNKLAVPYNEQFF
CDR3 DNA: TGTGCCAGCAACAAACTAGCGGTCCCCTACAATGAGCAGTTCTTC

clone size: .
D gene: .
J gene: TRBJ1-5
V gene: TRBV5-6
CDR3 protein: CASSVQDQPQHF
CDR3 DNA: TGTGCCAGCAGCGTACAGGATCAGCCCCAGCATTTT

clone size: .
D gene: .
J gene: TRBJ1-4
V gene: TRBV5-1
CDR3 protein: CASSDTGAGYEKLFF
CDR3 DNA: TGCGCCAGCAGCGATACTGGGGCAGGGTATGAAAAACTGTTTTTT

clone size: .
D gene: TRBD2
J gene: TRBJ2-5
V gene: TRBV20-1
CDR3 protein: CSASQRRGSSGIQETQYF
CDR3 DNA: TGCAGTGCTAGTCAACGGCGGGGGTCTAGCGGCATACAAGAGACCCAGTACTTC

clone size: .
D gene: TRBD1
J gene: TRBJ1-5
V gene: TRBV6-1
CDR3 protein: CASSERTGPSNQPQHF
CDR3 DNA: TGTGCCAGCAGTGAGAGGACAGGGCCTAGCAATCAGCCCCAGCATTTT

clone size: .
D gene: .
J gene: TRBJ2-7
V gene: TRBV4-1
CDR3 protein: CASSQHSLAGYAYEQYF
CDR3 DNA: TGCGCCAGCAGCCAACACTCCCTTGCGGGCTACGCCTACGAGCAGTACTTC

clone size: .
D gene: TRBD2
J gene: TRBJ2-5
V gene: TRBV14
CDR3 protein: CASSPRYGTSGGNQETQYF
CDR3 DNA: TGTGCCAGCAGCCCCCGTTATGGGACTAGCGGGGGAAACCAAGAGACCCAGTACTTC

clone size: few
D gene: .
J gene: TRBJ1-2
V gene: TRBV28
CDR3 protein: CASGPESYGYTF
CDR3 DNA: TGTGCCAGCGGTCCGGAGTCCTATGGCTACACCTTC

clone size: .
D gene: .
J gene: TRBJ2-1
V gene: TRBV29-1
CDR3 protein: CSVGPTSMGGDEQFF
CDR3 DNA: TGCAGCGTTGGTCCGACTAGTATGGGTGGCGATGAGCAGTTCTTC

clone size: once
D gene: .
J gene: TRBJ2-2
V gene: TRBV6-5
CDR3 protein: CASSKGQTNTGELFF
CDR3 DNA: TGTGCCAGCAGTAAGGGGCAGACAAACACCGGGGAGCTGTTTTTT

clone size: .
D gene: .
J gene: TRBJ1-2
V gene: TRBV25-1
CDR3 protein: CASSARHYGYTF
CDR3 DNA: TGTGCCAGCAGTGCCAGGCACTATGGCTACACCTTC

clone size: .
D gene: .
J gene: TRBJ2-2
V gene: TRBV7-8
CDR3 protein: CASSTRGPGELFF
CDR3 DNA: TGTGCCAGCAGCACCAGGGGTCCCGGGGAGCTGTTTTTT

clone size: .
D gene: .
J gene: TRBJ2-7
V gene: TRBV7-9
CDR3 protein: CASLDLTRSYEQYF
CDR3 DNA: TGTGCCAGCCTCGACTTAACGAGGTCCTACGAGCAGTACTTC